This TCR beta chain is drawn from a study of blood T cell repertoires in COVID-19. Study information: Sample material is recorded as cDNA or gDNA derived from T cells, B-cell-depleted T cells, or PBMCs.

V was clipped by 5 bases and J by 7 bases; unmatched bases: 4. The CDR3 loop spans 14 amino acids. CDR1 and CDR2 (germline): SGHAT, FQNNGV. Original handling: How many nucleated cells were present was estimated from reference gene primer amplification. The assay was immunoSEQ multiplex PCR, and TCRdb's table has in-frame clones only and misses some. D and trimming come from the DNA, and the V and J calls and clone size come from that table. Of around 130,000 clones listed, 75% to 90% are singletons. This TCR came from a man in his forties or fifties with active or convalescent COVID-19. Material for sequencing was peripheral blood. The chain has TRBV11-2 and TRBJ1-6; 8 positions agree with TRBD1. The CDR3 sequence: CASSAGGKNSPLHF. CDR3 coding DNA: TGTGCCAGCAGCGCAGGGGGCAAGAATTCACCCCTCCACTTT.